The 5 T cell receptor beta chains below were found in one sample sequenced in a study of T cell changes during pregnancy in multiple sclerosis. Libraries were prepared by immunoSEQ multiplex PCR; TCRdb keeps only in-frame clonotypes and omits some of them. Of 35,000 to 50,000 clones detected, roughly 92% appear once; the ten largest clones hold roughly 0.61%. This material consisted of CD4+ T cells from peripheral blood mononuclear cells, taken in the first trimester of pregnancy. Receptor source: a female donor with multiple sclerosis, enrolled in a pregnancy study.

The rearrangement links TRBV2 to TRBJ2-1, with 13 bases fitting TRBD2. In germline, CDR1 is SNHLY, CDR2 FYNNEI. The CDR3 sequence is 16 residues long. With V trimmed by 2 bases and J by 4 bases, 2 bases remained unmatched. CDR3 loop: CASSERGLAGYNEQFF. The CDR3 DNA is TGTGCCAGCAGTGAAAGGGGACTAGCGGGGTACAATGAGCAGTTCTTC.

This clone was counted once. In nucleotides, the CDR3 is TGTGCCAGTAGTAATCAGGGGGCTCGTGAAAAACTGTTTTTT. It codes for CASSNQGAREKLFF. This chain links TRBV19 with TRBJ1-4, with 8 bases lining up with TRBD1. The CDR3 is 14 residues long. With 4 bases clipped from V and 7 bases from J, the junction kept 5 bases outside the gene matches. Per the germline V gene, CDR1 is LNHDA and CDR2 is SQIVND (reference sequence).

The chain is built from TRBV28 and TRBJ2-1; 13 nucleotides line up with TRBD2. J gave up 3 bases and V 5 bases, and 4 bases lay outside the gene matches. CDR3 length: 16 residues. Germline lookup yields CDR1 MDHEN and CDR2 SYDVKM. The CDR3 nucleotides read TGTGCCAGCAGTAAGGGACTAGCGGGACACTACAATGAGCAGTTCTTC. Translating it yields CASSKGLAGHYNEQFF.

The chain links TRBV4-2 to TRBJ2-3; 11 bases are shared with TRBD2. Germline CDR1 LGHNA, CDR2 YNFKEQ. V was pared by 0 bases and J by 3 bases, with 5 bases of the junction left unmatched. This CDR3 is built from 17 residues. CDR3 DNA sequence: TGTGCCAGCAGCCAAGATAGCCTAGCGGGAGGAACAGATACGCAGTATTTT. It specifies CASSQDSLAGGTDTQYF.

The genes are TRBV28 and TRBJ1-4; D perhaps matches TRBD1 (5 bases). Trimming removed 2 bases from V and 8 bases from J, with 15 bases in between. CDR3 length: 15 amino acids. Germline CDR1 reads MDHEN; CDR2 reads SYDVKM. CDR3 in DNA: TGTGCCAGCAGTTTAGTTGGATCCCCAGGGGAAAAACTGTTTTTT. Its translation is CASSLVGSPGEKLFF.